A selection of T cell receptor beta chains follows, all from one sample in a study of vaccination and CD4 T cells after COVID-19. No antigen has been assigned to these receptors. TCRdb re-analysed the PCR reads in MiXCR, keeping a single row per CDR3 protein. The data contain around 20,000 distinct CDR3 sequences, around a third of them seen just once; the ten biggest clones take up 2% to 3%. The sequences come from CD4+ T cells from blood, cultured in vitro, collected about 7 months after SARS-CoV-2 vaccination. Receptors were obtained from a human donor who had recovered from COVID-19. The CDR3 runs from the conserved cysteine through the conserved F or W. D genes are given only for firm matches. Clone size is given for some rows only: seen once, a few or many times, or a class if the clone is expanded.

d_gene: -
abundance: few
j_gene: TRBJ2-3
v_gene: TRBV28
CDR3aa: CASSFSGSTDTQYF
CDR3nt: TGTGCCAGCAGTTTCAGCGGGAGCACAGATACGCAGTATTTT

d_gene: TRBD2
abundance: -
j_gene: TRBJ2-1
v_gene: TRBV19
CDR3aa: CASSWASGRNEQFF
CDR3nt: TGTGCCAGTAGTTGGGCTAGCGGGAGGAATGAGCAGTTCTTC

d_gene: TRBD1
abundance: -
j_gene: TRBJ1-5
v_gene: TRBV24-1
CDR3aa: CATSDPQGEGYQPQHF
CDR3nt: TGTGCCACCAGTGATCCTCAGGGGGAAGGGTATCAGCCCCAGCATTTT

d_gene: -
abundance: -
j_gene: TRBJ2-3
v_gene: TRBV6-4
CDR3aa: CASRQGDTQYF
CDR3nt: TGTGCCAGCAGACAGGGAGATACGCAGTATTTT

d_gene: TRBD2
abundance: few
j_gene: TRBJ2-1
v_gene: TRBV4-2
CDR3aa: CASSQDGTSGYNEQFF
CDR3nt: TGTGCCAGCAGCCAAGACGGGACTAGCGGTTACAATGAGCAGTTCTTC

d_gene: -
abundance: -
j_gene: TRBJ2-7
v_gene: TRBV27
CDR3aa: CASSLDWQASYEQYF
CDR3nt: TGTGCCAGCAGTTTAGATTGGCAGGCCTCCTACGAGCAGTACTTC

d_gene: -
abundance: -
j_gene: TRBJ2-7
v_gene: TRBV7-3
CDR3aa: CASSSSLFGRGPYEQYF
CDR3nt: TGTGCCAGCAGCTCCTCGCTTTTCGGGCGCGGACCCTACGAGCAGTACTTC

d_gene: -
abundance: -
j_gene: TRBJ2-1
v_gene: TRBV5-1
CDR3aa: CASSFTNNEQFF
CDR3nt: TGCGCCAGCAGCTTTACGAACAATGAGCAGTTCTTC

d_gene: -
abundance: -
j_gene: TRBJ1-2
v_gene: TRBV28
CDR3aa: CASSFVEGAYGYTF
CDR3nt: TGTGCCAGCAGTTTCGTGGAGGGTGCCTATGGCTACACCTTC

d_gene: -
abundance: -
j_gene: TRBJ2-1
v_gene: TRBV7-2
CDR3aa: CAVKRGRQDNEQFF
CDR3nt: TGTGCCGTCAAGAGGGGTCGGCAGGACAATGAGCAGTTCTTC

d_gene: -
abundance: -
j_gene: TRBJ2-1
v_gene: TRBV28
CDR3aa: CASSPDNERYEQFF
CDR3nt: TGTGCCAGCAGTCCAGACAACGAGCGATACGAGCAGTTCTTC

d_gene: TRBD1
abundance: few
j_gene: TRBJ2-2
v_gene: TRBV20-1
CDR3aa: CSARDPTGTGGIGELFF
CDR3nt: TGCAGTGCTAGAGACCCCACCGGGACAGGGGGAATCGGGGAGCTGTTTTTT

d_gene: -
abundance: few
j_gene: TRBJ1-5
v_gene: TRBV28
CDR3aa: CASSYSRGGNQPQHF
CDR3nt: TGTGCCAGCAGTTACTCCAGGGGTGGCAATCAGCCCCAGCATTTT

d_gene: -
abundance: -
j_gene: TRBJ1-1
v_gene: TRBV7-9
CDR3aa: CASTGRTLNTEAFF
CDR3nt: TGTGCCAGCACGGGGAGGACTTTGAACACTGAAGCTTTCTTT

d_gene: -
abundance: few
j_gene: TRBJ2-3
v_gene: TRBV7-2
CDR3aa: CASSLMASTDTQYF
CDR3nt: TGTGCCAGCAGCTTGATGGCGAGCACAGATACGCAGTATTTT

d_gene: -
abundance: -
j_gene: TRBJ2-7
v_gene: TRBV7-9
CDR3aa: CASSPVGGGTYEQYF
CDR3nt: TGTGCCAGCAGCCCAGTGGGGGGAGGAACCTACGAGCAGTACTTC

d_gene: TRBD2
abundance: -
j_gene: TRBJ2-5
v_gene: TRBV19
CDR3aa: CASSIMGRERETQYF
CDR3nt: TGTGCCAGTAGTATTATGGGGCGGGAGAGGGAGACCCAGTACTTC

d_gene: TRBD1
abundance: few
j_gene: TRBJ2-3
v_gene: TRBV28
CDR3aa: CASTTEGTGADTQYF
CDR3nt: TGTGCCAGCACCACAGAAGGAACAGGGGCCGATACGCAGTATTTT

d_gene: TRBD1
abundance: -
j_gene: TRBJ1-6
v_gene: TRBV5-5
CDR3aa: CASSGDRGNSPLHF
CDR3nt: TGTGCCAGCAGCGGGGACAGGGGTAATTCACCCCTCCACTTT

d_gene: -
abundance: once
j_gene: TRBJ1-1
v_gene: TRBV18
CDR3aa: CASSFQENTEAFF
CDR3nt: TGTGCCAGCTCATTCCAGGAGAACACTGAAGCTTTCTTT

d_gene: -
abundance: -
j_gene: TRBJ1-1
v_gene: TRBV12-2
CDR3aa: CASRLSGGSTEAFF
CDR3nt: TGTGCAAGTCGCTTAAGTGGGGGATCCACTGAAGCTTTCTTT

d_gene: TRBD2
abundance: -
j_gene: TRBJ2-7
v_gene: TRBV12-3/TRBV12-4
CDR3aa: CASSYCGRASQEQYF
CDR3nt: TGTGCCAGCAGCTATTGCGGGAGGGCCTCGCAAGAGCAGTACTTC

d_gene: -
abundance: -
j_gene: TRBJ2-7
v_gene: TRBV28
CDR3aa: CASSFSAREQYF
CDR3nt: TGTGCCAGCAGTTTTAGCGCGAGAGAGCAGTACTTC

d_gene: -
abundance: -
j_gene: TRBJ2-7
v_gene: TRBV19
CDR3aa: CASSISSTYEQYF
CDR3nt: TGTGCCAGTAGTATATCCTCAACCTACGAGCAGTACTTC

d_gene: TRBD2
abundance: few
j_gene: TRBJ2-2
v_gene: TRBV18
CDR3aa: CASSRGLALNTGELFF
CDR3nt: TGTGCCAGCTCAAGGGGACTAGCTCTGAACACCGGGGAGCTGTTTTTT

d_gene: -
abundance: -
j_gene: TRBJ2-3
v_gene: TRBV20-1
CDR3aa: CSAREWDGTDTQYF
CDR3nt: TGCAGTGCTAGAGAGTGGGATGGCACAGATACGCAGTATTTT

d_gene: -
abundance: -
j_gene: TRBJ2-1
v_gene: TRBV20-1
CDR3aa: CSASPGASSYNEQFF
CDR3nt: TGCAGTGCTAGCCCGGGGGCCAGCTCCTACAATGAGCAGTTCTTC